This T cell receptor beta chain emerged from a study of blood T cell repertoires in COVID-19. Study-level background: Both acute and convalescent COVID-19 samples were obtained from the United States, Italy and Spain. T cells, B-cell-depleted T cells, or PBMCs supplied cDNA or gDNA.

V shed 4 bases, J shed 6 bases, and the junction held 9 bases outside the gene matches. There are 15 residues in the CDR3. Germline V gene lookup returns CDR1 SGHDT and CDR2 YYEEEE. In the original workflow: Reference gene primer amplification yielded estimated nucleated cell counts. Method: immunoSEQ multiplex PCR; TCRdb's copy keeps in-frame clones and lacks some. D and trimming come from the DNA, and the V and J calls and clone size come from that table. The table shows around 37,000 clones, with roughly 84% occurring only once. The clonotype comes from a human donor in a cohort sampled during active COVID-19. The specimen was peripheral blood. J is TRBJ2-7 and V is TRBV5-6; 11 bases agree with TRBD2. The CDR3 DNA reads TGTGCCAGCAGCCTGTCTAGCGGGGGGCCGGTCGAGCAGTACTTC. Encoded protein: CASSLSSGGPVEQYF.